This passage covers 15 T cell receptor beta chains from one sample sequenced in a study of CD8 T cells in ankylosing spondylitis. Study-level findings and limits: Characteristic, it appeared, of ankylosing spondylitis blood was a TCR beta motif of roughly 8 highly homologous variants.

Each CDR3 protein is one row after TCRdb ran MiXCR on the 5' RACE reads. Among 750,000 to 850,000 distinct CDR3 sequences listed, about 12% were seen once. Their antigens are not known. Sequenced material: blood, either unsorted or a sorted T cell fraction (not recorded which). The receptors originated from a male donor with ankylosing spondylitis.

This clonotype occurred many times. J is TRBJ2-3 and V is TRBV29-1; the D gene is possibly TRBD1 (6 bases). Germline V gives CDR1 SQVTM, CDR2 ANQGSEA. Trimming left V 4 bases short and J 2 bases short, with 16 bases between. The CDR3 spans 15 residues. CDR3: CSVALGQTYTDTQYF. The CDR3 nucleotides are TGCAGCGTTGCTCTCGGACAGACATACACAGATACGCAGTATTTT.

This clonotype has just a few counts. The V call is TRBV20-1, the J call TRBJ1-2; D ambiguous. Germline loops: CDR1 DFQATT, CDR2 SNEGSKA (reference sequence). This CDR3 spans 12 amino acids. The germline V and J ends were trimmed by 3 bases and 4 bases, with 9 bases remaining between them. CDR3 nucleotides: TGCAGTGCTAGTTTAGGCAGCTATGGCTACACCTTC. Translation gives CSASLGSYGYTF.

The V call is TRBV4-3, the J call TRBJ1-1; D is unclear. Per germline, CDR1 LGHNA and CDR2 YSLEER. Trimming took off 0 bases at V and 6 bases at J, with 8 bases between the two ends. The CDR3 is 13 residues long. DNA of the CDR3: TGCGCCAGCAGCCAAGAGAGGGTATCTGAAGCTTTCTTT. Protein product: CASSQERVSEAFF.

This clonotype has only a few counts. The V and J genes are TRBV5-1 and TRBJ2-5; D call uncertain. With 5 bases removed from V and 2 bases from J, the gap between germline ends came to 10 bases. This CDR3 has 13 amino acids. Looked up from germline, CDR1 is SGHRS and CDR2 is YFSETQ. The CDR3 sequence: CASRPITQETQYF. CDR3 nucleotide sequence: TGCGCCAGCAGGCCAATAACTCAAGAGACCCAGTACTTC. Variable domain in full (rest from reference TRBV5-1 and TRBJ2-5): KAGVTQTPRYLIKTRGQQVTLSCSPISGHRSVSWYQQTPGQGLQFLFEYFSETQRNKGNFPGRFSGRQFSNSRSEMNVSTLELGDSALYLCASRPITQETQYFGPGTRLLVL.

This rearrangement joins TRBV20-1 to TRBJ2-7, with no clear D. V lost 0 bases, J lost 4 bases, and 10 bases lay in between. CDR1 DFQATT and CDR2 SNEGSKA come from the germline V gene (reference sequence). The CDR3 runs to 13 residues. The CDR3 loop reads CSAREVWAYEQYF. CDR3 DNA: TGCAGTGCTAGAGAGGTTTGGGCGTACGAGCAGTACTTC.

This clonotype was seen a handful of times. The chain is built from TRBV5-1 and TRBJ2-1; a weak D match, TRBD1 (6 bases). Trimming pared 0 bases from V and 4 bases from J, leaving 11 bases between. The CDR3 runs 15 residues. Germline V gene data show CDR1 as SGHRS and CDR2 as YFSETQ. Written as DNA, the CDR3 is TGCGCCAGCAGCTTGGAGGACAGCACATACAATGAGCAGTTCTTC. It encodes CASSLEDSTYNEQFF.

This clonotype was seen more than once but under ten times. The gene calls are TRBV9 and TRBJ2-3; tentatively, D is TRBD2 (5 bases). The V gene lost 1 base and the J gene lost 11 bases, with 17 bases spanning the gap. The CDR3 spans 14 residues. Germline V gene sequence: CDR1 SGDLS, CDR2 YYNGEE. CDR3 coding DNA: TGTGCCAGCAGCGTACAACCGGTTTCCCGGGGGCAGTATTTT. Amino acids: CASSVQPVSRGQYF. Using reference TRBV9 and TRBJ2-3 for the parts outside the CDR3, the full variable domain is DSGVTQTPKHLITATGQRVTLRCSPRSGDLSVYWYQQSLDQGLQFLIQYYNGEERAKGNILERFSAQQFPDLHSELNLSSLELGDSALYFCASSVQPVSRGQYFGPGTRLTVL.

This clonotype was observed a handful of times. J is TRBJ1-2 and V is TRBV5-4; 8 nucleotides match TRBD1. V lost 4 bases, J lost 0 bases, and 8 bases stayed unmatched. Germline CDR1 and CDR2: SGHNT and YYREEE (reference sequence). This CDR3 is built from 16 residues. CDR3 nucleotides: TGTGCCAGCAGCCGGGACAGGCTATCAGCTAACTATGGCTACACCTTC. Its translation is CASSRDRLSANYGYTF.

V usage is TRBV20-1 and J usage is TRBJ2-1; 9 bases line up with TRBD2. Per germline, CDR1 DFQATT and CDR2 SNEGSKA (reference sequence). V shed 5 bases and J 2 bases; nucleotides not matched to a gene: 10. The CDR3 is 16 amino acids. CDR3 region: CSASTTSGSTYNEQFF. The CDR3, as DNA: TGCAGTGCTTCCACGACTAGCGGCTCAACCTACAATGAGCAGTTCTTC.

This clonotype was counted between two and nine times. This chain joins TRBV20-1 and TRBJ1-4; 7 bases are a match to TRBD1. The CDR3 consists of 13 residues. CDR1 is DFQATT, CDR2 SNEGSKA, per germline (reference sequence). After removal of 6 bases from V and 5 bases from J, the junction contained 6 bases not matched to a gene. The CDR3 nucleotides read TGCAGTGCACTGGACAGGTCGAATGAAAAACTGTTTTTT. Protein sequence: CSALDRSNEKLFF.

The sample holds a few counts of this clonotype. The CDR3 reads CASSLGTGVNTEAFF. The CDR3 coding sequence is TGTGCCAGCAGCTTAGGGACAGGTGTGAACACTGAAGCTTTCTTT. The chain joins TRBV5-4 to TRBJ1-1; 8 bases are a match to TRBD1. V lost 2 bases and J lost 0; bases outside the gene matches: 3. Germline assignment: CDR1 SGHNT and CDR2 YYREEE (reference sequence). This CDR3 is 15 amino acids long.

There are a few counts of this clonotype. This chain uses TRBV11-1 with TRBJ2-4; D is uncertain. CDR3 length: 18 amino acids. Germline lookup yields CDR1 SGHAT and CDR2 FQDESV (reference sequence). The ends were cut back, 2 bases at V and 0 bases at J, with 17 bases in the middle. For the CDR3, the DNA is TGTGCCAGCAGCTTATGGGTCGGCGAGAACAAAGCCAAAAACATTCAGTACTTC. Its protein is CASSLWVGENKAKNIQYF.

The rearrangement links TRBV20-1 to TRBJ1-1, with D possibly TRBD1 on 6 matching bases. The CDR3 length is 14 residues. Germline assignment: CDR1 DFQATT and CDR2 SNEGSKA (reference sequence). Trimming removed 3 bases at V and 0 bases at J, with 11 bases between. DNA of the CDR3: TGCAGTGCTAGTTTGACAGGTTTGAACACTGAAGCTTTCTTT. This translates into CSASLTGLNTEAFF.

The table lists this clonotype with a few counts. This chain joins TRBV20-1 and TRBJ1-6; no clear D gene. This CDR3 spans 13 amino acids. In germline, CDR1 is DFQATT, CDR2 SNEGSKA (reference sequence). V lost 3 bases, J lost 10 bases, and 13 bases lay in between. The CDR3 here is CSARTEGGSPLHF. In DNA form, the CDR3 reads TGCAGTGCTAGGACCGAAGGAGGCTCACCCCTCCACTTT.

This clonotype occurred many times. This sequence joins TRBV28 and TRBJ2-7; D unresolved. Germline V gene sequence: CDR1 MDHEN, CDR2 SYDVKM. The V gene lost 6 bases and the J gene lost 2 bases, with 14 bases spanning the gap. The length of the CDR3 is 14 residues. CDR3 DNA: TGTGCCAGCAGCTCCCCTGGCGTAACCTACGAGCAGTACTTC. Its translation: CASSSPGVTYEQYF. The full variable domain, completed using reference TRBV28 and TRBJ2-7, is DVKVTQSSRYLVKRTGEKVFLECVQDMDHENMFWYRQDPGLGLRLIYFSYDVKMKEKGDIPEGYSVSREKKERFSLILESASTNQTSMYLCASSSPGVTYEQYFGPGTRLTVT.